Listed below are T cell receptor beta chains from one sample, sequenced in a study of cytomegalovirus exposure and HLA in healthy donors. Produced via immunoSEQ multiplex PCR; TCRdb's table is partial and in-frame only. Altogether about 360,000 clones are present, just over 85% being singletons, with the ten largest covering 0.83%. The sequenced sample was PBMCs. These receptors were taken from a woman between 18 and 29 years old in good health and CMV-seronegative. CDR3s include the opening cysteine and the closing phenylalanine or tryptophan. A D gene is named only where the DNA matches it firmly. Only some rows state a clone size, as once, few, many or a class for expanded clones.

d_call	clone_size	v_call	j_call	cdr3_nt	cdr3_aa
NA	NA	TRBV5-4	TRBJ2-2	TGTGCCAGCAGCTTGCTCCAGGGGAGGGCCGGGGAGCTGTTTTTT	CASSLLQGRAGELFF
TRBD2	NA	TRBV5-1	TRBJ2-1	TGCGCCAGCAGCTTGGTCGCTAGCGGGGGCCCCAGCTCCTACAATGAGCAGTTCTTC	CASSLVASGGPSSYNEQFF
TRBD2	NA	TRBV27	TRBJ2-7	TGTGCCAGCAGTTGGTCAGCGGGGGACTACGAGCAGTACTTC	CASSWSAGDYEQYF
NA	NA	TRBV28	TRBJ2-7	TGTGCCAGCAGCATAAATATTAGGACAGCCCAATACGAGCAGTACTTC	CASSINIRTAQYEQYF
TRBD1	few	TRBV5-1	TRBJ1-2	TGCGCCAGCAGCCCTGGGACAGTCCTTGGTGGCTACACCTTC	CASSPGTVLGGYTF
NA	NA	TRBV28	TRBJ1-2	TGTGCCAGCAGTTCTCCCTCGACAGCTGGCTATGGCTACACCTTC	CASSSPSTAGYGYTF
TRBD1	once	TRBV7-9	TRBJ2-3	TGTGCCAGCAGCATAAGACAGGGCGGTGCCACAGATACGCAGTATTTT	CASSIRQGGATDTQYF
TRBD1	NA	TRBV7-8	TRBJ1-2	TGTGCCAGCAGCTTTGGGACAGGGGAAATAAAATACTATGGCTACACCTTC	CASSFGTGEIKYYGYTF
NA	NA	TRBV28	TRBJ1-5	TGTGCCAGCAGACCCCAGTTCCAGGGCAATCAGCCCCAGCATTTT	CASRPQFQGNQPQHF
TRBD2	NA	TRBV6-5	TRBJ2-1	TGTGCCAGCAGTTACACTAGCGGGAGGGCCTACAATGAGCAGTTCTTC	CASSYTSGRAYNEQFF
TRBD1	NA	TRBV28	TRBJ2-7	TGTGCCAGCAGCAGGGACAGGTCCTACGAGCAGTACTTC	CASSRDRSYEQYF